This TCR beta chain stems from a study of cytomegalovirus exposure and HLA in healthy donors. V was clipped by 2 bases and J by 1 base, with 11 bases between them. Germline V gene data show CDR1 as KGHSH and CDR2 as LQKENI. This CDR3 is 15 amino acids long. This clone was seen just once. The PCR employed 60 Vbeta primers together with 13 Jbeta primers. Method: immunoSEQ multiplex PCR; TCRdb's copy keeps in-frame clones and lacks some. The top ten hold about 9.3% of the sample, which has about 52,000 clones, more than 65% seen once. The receptor comes from a woman between 50 and 59 years old in good health and CMV-seronegative. The sample was PBMCs. The chain links TRBV18 to TRBJ1-1; D is possibly TRBD1 (6 bases). The CDR3 spells CASSPKDSWNTEAFF. In nucleotides, the CDR3 is TGTGCCAGCTCACCAAAGGACAGCTGGAACACTGAAGCTTTCTTT. The full variable domain, with the rest looked up from reference TRBV18 and TRBJ1-1, is NAGVMQNPRHLVRRRGQEARLRCSPMKGHSHVYWYRQLPEEGLKFMVYLQKENIIDESGMPKERFSAEFPKEGPSILRIQQVVRGDSAAYFCASSPKDSWNTEAFFGQGTRLTVV.